What follows is one TCR beta chain and its context. What it binds is not known. These data come from a study of T cell responses to AZD1222 COVID-19 vaccine. V lost 5 bases to trimming and J lost 0 bases, with 8 bases between them. There are 15 residues in the CDR3. CDR1 MNHEY and CDR2 SVGAGI come from the germline V gene. General study results and limits: In a largely white British group with more females than males, clonal diversity was possibly underestimated. The repertoires were collected only after the peak T cell response.

Only in-frame clones appear in the TCRdb table, and some are missing; sequencing was by immunoSEQ multiplex PCR. Seen here are 100,000 to 150,000 clones, approximately 90% observed once, and the top ten hold roughly 1.8%. The genes are TRBV6-5 and TRBJ2-6, with D tentatively TRBD2 (5 bases). The material sequenced was peripheral blood, taken on day 0 of AZD1222 vaccination. The clonotype originates from an adult in good health. The CDR3 DNA follows: TGTGCCAGCAGTCACCGGGACTCTGGGGCCAACGTCCTGACTTTC. Translation: CASSHRDSGANVLTF.